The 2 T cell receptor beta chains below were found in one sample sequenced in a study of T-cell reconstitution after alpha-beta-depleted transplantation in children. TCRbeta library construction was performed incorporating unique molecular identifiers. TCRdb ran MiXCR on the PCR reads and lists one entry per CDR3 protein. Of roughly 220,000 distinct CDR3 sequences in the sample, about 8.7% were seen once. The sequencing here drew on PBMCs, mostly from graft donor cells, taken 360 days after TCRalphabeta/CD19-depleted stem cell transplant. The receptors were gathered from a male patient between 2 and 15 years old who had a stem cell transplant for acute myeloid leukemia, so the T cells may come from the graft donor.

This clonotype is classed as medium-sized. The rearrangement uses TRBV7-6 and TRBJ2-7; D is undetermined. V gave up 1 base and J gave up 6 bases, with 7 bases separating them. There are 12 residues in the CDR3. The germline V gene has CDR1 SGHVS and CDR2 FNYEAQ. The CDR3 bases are TGTGCCAGCAGCTTAGTACAAGGCGAGCAGTACTTC. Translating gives CASSLVQGEQYF.

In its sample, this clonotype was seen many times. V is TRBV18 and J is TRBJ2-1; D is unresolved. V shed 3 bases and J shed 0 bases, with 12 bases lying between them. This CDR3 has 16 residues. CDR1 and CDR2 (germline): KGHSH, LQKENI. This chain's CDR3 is CASSPSRSSSYNEQFF. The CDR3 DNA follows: TGTGCCAGCTCACCGAGTAGGTCTAGCTCCTACAATGAGCAGTTCTTC.